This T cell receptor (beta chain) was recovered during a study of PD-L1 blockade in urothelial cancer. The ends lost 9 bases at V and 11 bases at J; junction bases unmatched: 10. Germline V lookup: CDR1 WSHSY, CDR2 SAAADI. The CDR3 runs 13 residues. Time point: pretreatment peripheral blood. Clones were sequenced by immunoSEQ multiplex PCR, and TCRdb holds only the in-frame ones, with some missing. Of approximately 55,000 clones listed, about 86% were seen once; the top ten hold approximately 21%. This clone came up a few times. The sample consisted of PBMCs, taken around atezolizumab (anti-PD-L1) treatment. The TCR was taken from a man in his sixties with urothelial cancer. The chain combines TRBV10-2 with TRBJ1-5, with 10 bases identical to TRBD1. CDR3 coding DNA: TGCGCCAGTTCCCCGGGACAGGGGTTGGCCCAGCATTTT. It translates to CASSPGQGLAQHF.